The clone carrying this T cell receptor beta chain was counted between two and nine times. The source of the sample is a study of T cells after yellow fever vaccination. About the study: Fractions with few cells were prepared using SMART-Seq v4 Ultra Low Input.

Template switching by 5'RACE produced TCR cDNA, adding a universal primer site and UMIs. In TCRdb, the 5' RACE reads were re-called with MiXCR into one record per CDR3 protein. The repertoire consists of 75,000 to 100,000 distinct CDR3 sequences, with under 9% occurring once and the leading ten covering approximately 16%. Points from the study as a whole: Most primary-vaccination clones reappeared after the booster (around 95% CD4, around 88% CD8). Clonotypes found in both CD4 and CD8 compartments made up a small share.

V was shortened by 4 bases and J by 2 bases, with 18 bases between the two germline ends. Germline V gene lookup returns CDR1 SEHNR and CDR2 FQNEAQ (reference sequence). The CDR3 is 16 amino acids. Source: CD8+ T cells not binding an NS4B(214-222) dextramer, sorted from PBMCs, taken approximately 15 days after the first yellow fever vaccination. This chain joins TRBV7-9 and TRBJ2-7; the D call may be TRBD1 or TRBD2 (5 bases each). The source is a man aged 18 to 29 who received the YFV17D yellow fever vaccine. CDR3 in amino acids: CASSSLTGARPYEQYF. The CDR3 region has the DNA TGTGCCAGCAGCTCACTAACCGGGGCCAGGCCCTACGAGCAGTACTTC.